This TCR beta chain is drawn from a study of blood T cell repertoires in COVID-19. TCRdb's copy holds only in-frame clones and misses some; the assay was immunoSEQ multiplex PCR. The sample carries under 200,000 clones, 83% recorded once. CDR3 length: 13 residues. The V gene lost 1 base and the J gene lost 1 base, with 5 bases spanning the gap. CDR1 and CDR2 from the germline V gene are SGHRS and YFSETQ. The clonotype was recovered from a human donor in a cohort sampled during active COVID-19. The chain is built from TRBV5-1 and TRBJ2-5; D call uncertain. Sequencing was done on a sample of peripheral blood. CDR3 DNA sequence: TGCGCCAGCAGCTTGTATCCCCAAGAGACCCAGTACTTC. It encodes CASSLYPQETQYF.